This TCR beta chain was identified in a study of T cells in Graves' hyperthyroidism and ophthalmopathy. Broader study findings: Stable hyperthyroidism was told apart from ophthalmopathy by a model built on 13 V-J features.

The CDR3 extends over 15 amino acids. V shed 1 base and J 5 bases; nucleotides not matched to a gene: 8. Germline V gives CDR1 SGDLS, CDR2 YYNGEE. This clonotype was counted ten times or more. Its specificity is not known. Amplified TCR beta CDR3 regions came from RNA transcripts. First-round RT-PCR with HTBI primers amplified the TCR CDR3 region. TCRdb recomputed calls from the multiplex PCR reads with MiXCR, one row per CDR3 protein. The sample records over 350,000 distinct CDR3 sequences, over 13% being singletons. Among ophthalmopathy patients, the Clinical Activity Score reached at least 3, the NOSPECS grade reached at least 4, and duration remained under 3 months.

The sample consisted of blood. This sequence was found in a man in his fifties or sixties with Graves' ophthalmopathy. This sequence joins TRBV9 and TRBJ2-5; the match to TRBD1 covers 7 bases. The CDR3 region is CASSVSTARGETQYF. Here the CDR3 DNA reads TGTGCCAGCAGCGTATCTACCGCCAGGGGGGAGACCCAGTACTTC.